A single sample gave rise to the 30 T cell receptor beta chains below, sequenced in a study of blood T cell repertoires in COVID-19. TCRdb's copy holds only in-frame clones and misses some; the assay was immunoSEQ multiplex PCR. The data contain around 100,000 clones, roughly nine tenths of them seen just once; the ten biggest clones take up 2.7%. Sequencing was done on a sample of peripheral blood. Every receptor here comes from a man aged 50 or older with COVID-19, enrolled during active disease.

The chain combines TRBV7-6 with TRBJ2-7; TRBD1 aligns across 10 bases. Per the germline V gene, CDR1 is SGHVS and CDR2 is FNYEAQ. With 6 bases clipped from V and 4 bases from J, the junction kept 6 bases outside the gene matches. The CDR3 spans 14 residues. CDR3 bases: TGTGCCAGCAGTCCTGGGACAGGGGATTACGAGCAGTACTTC. The encoded protein is CASSPGTGDYEQYF.

The gene calls are TRBV18 and TRBJ1-4; D gene ambiguous. CDR1 and CDR2 (germline): KGHSH, LQKENI. CDR3 length: 15 amino acids. Trimming shortened V by 3 bases and J by 0 bases, and 8 bases separated the two germline ends. The CDR3 protein is CASSPDGATNEKLFF. The CDR3 region has the DNA TGTGCCAGCTCACCTGACGGGGCAACTAATGAAAAACTGTTTTTT.

J is TRBJ2-2 and V is TRBV18; the D is unclear. The CDR3 runs 16 residues. V lost 6 bases and J 3 bases, leaving 17 bases between the germline ends. The germline CDR1 and CDR2 sequences are KGHSH and LQKENI. This CDR3 is CASSPFVSADTGELFF. In DNA, the CDR3 is TGTGCCAGCTCCCCCTTTGTAAGTGCGGACACCGGGGAGCTGTTTTTT.

This clone was counted a few times. V is TRBV27 and J is TRBJ1-6; D remains unclear. The CDR3 extends over 15 amino acids. Germline CDR1 reads MNHEY; CDR2 reads SMNVEV (reference sequence). V lost 6 bases to trimming and J lost 9 bases, with 18 bases between them. CDR3: CASSYSSSGVSPLHF. The CDR3 DNA reads TGTGCCAGCAGCTATTCCTCCTCCGGGGTTTCACCCCTCCACTTT.

The V call is TRBV7-2, the J call TRBJ2-7; D gene uncertain. V shed 1 base and J shed 3 bases, with 7 bases lying between them. The CDR3 runs to 13 residues. Germline CDR1 is SGHTA and CDR2 is FQGNSA. CDR3 amino acids: CASSLGQNYEQYF. The CDR3 nucleotides read TGTGCCAGCAGCTTAGGGCAGAACTACGAGCAGTACTTC.

The J gene is TRBJ1-1, the V gene TRBV30; the D is unclear. The CDR3 length is 15 residues. Trimming pared 3 bases from V and 9 bases from J, leaving 23 bases between. CDR1 and CDR2 (germline): GTSNPN, SVGIG (reference sequence). The CDR3 here is CAWSKPPGRDEKAFF. The CDR3 DNA follows: TGTGCCTGGAGCAAACCGCCGGGGAGGGATGAGAAAGCTTTCTTT.

This clone was seen more than once but under ten times. V is TRBV18 and J is TRBJ2-3; 7 bases match TRBD1. V lost 3 bases, J lost 5 bases, and 14 bases stayed unmatched. Germline loops: CDR1 KGHSH, CDR2 LQKENI. The CDR3 is made up of 17 amino acids. The CDR3 spells CASSPLYTGEEGDTQYF. The CDR3 coding sequence is TGTGCCAGCTCACCCCTGTATACAGGGGAAGAGGGAGATACGCAGTATTTT.

The rearrangement joins TRBV5-5 to TRBJ2-7, with D possibly being TRBD2 (6 bases). The ends were cut back, 6 bases at V and 3 bases at J, with 13 bases in the middle. Germline V CDR1 and CDR2: SGHKS, YYEKEE (reference sequence). This CDR3 spans 13 amino acids. CDR3 sequence (DNA): TGTGCCAGCACCAGTGGAGGGAACTACGAGCAGTACTTC. Its protein is CASTSGGNYEQYF.

The rearrangement uses TRBV4-1 and TRBJ1-2; 10 bases align to TRBD1. J lost 4 bases, V lost 1 base, and 3 bases had no gene match. CDR1 and CDR2 from the germline V gene are MGHRA and YSYEKL. The CDR3 is made up of 15 amino acids. The CDR3 here is CASSQGTGGVYGYTF. In nucleotides, the CDR3 is TGCGCCAGCAGCCAAGGGACAGGGGGGGTCTATGGCTACACCTTC.

Remarks on this clone: The same CDR3 can be traced to other DNA sequences in this sample. The rearrangement uses TRBV28 and TRBJ1-5, with D hard to call. Germline lookup yields CDR1 MDHEN and CDR2 SYDVKM. The CDR3 contains 13 residues. The V end lost 3 bases, the J end lost 2 bases, and 5 bases lay between the germline ends. DNA of the CDR3: TGTGCCAGCAGTTTCAGTGGCAATCAGCCCCAGCATTTT. Translating it yields CASSFSGNQPQHF.

The chain recombines TRBV9 with TRBJ2-2, with D hard to call. Germline loops: CDR1 SGDLS, CDR2 YYNGEE. The CDR3 consists of 13 residues. Trimming removed 3 bases from V and 8 bases from J, with 11 bases in between. In DNA form, the CDR3 reads TGTGCCAGCAGCGGAGTACTGCGGGGGGAGCTGTTTTTT. The encoded protein is CASSGVLRGELFF. Drawing the rest from reference TRBV9 and TRBJ2-2, the complete variable domain is DSGVTQTPKHLITATGQRVTLRCSPRSGDLSVYWYQQSLDQGLQFLIQYYNGEERAKGNILERFSAQQFPDLHSELNLSSLELGDSALYFCASSGVLRGELFFGEGSRLTVL.

This sequence joins TRBV9 and TRBJ2-2, with a weak D call TRBD1 (5 bases). CDR3 length equals 18 residues. Germline V gene data show CDR1 as SGDLS and CDR2 as YYNGEE. Trimming left V 3 bases short and J 0 bases short, with 18 bases between. The CDR3 DNA sequence: TGTGCCAGCAGCGGGAGCCCCCGGACACGGGCGAACACCGGGGAGCTGTTTTTT. This translates into CASSGSPRTRANTGELFF.

The genes are TRBV6-5 and TRBJ2-7; 8 bases agree with TRBD2. V trimming: 7 bases; J trimming: 3 bases; junction bases outside the gene matches: 5. Germline V gene sequence: CDR1 MNHEY, CDR2 SVGAGI. This CDR3 contains 13 residues. The CDR3 is CASTGGGLYEQYF. The DNA for the CDR3 is TGTGCCAGCACCGGGGGGGGCCTCTACGAGCAGTACTTC.

CDR3 sequence reads: CASSWSLLEKLFF. The CDR3 DNA reads TGTGCCAGCAGCTGGTCCCTACTCGAAAAACTGTTTTTT. The V gene is TRBV28, the J gene TRBJ1-4; D uncertain. Deletions cut 6 bases from V and 8 bases from J, with 13 bases between. The CDR3 is 13 amino acids. Germline V CDR1 and CDR2: MDHEN, SYDVKM.

The CDR3, as DNA: TGTGCTAGTGGCTTATCGGGGGGGGCCGAGCAGTACTTC. Translated, it gives CASGLSGGAEQYF. The chain joins TRBV12-5 to TRBJ2-7, with TRBD2 matching over 8 bases. Looked up from germline, CDR1 is LGHNT and CDR2 is FRNRAP. This CDR3 is 13 amino acids long. V dropped 6 bases and J dropped 6; count of bases not matched to a gene: 7.

In this sample, this clone turned up once. The chain carries TRBV5-1 and TRBJ2-2; 8 bases fit TRBD1. The CDR3 has 15 residues. The J segment lost 6 bases and the V segment lost 6 bases, leaving 10 bases of the junction unmatched. Germline-derived CDR1 and CDR2 are SGHRS and YFSETQ. CDR3: CASNLRTGFSGELFF. The CDR3, as DNA: TGCGCCAGCAACTTAAGGACAGGGTTTTCCGGGGAGCTGTTTTTT. The full variable domain, its missing parts supplied by reference TRBV5-1 and TRBJ2-2, is KAGVTQTPRYLIKTRGQQVTLSCSPISGHRSVSWYQQTPGQGLQFLFEYFSETQRNKGNFPGRFSGRQFSNSRSEMNVSTLELGDSALYLCASNLRTGFSGELFFGEGSRLTVL.

DNA of the CDR3: TGTGCCAGCAGCTTACCTAGCGGGGGGGCCCACAATGAGCAGTTCTTC. Its translation is CASSLPSGGAHNEQFF. V and J are TRBV3-1 (or the pseudogene TRBV3-2) and TRBJ2-1; 12 nucleotides match TRBD2. The CDR3 is made up of 16 amino acids. Germline CDR1 LGHDT, CDR2 YNNKEL (reference sequence). Germline trimming cut 5 bases from V and 5 bases from J; bases unmatched to any gene: 7.

The rearrangement joins TRBV7-2 to TRBJ2-5; TRBD1 aligns across 7 bases. V trimming: 7 bases; J trimming: 5 bases; junction bases outside the gene matches: 10. The CDR3 runs to 14 residues. Germline V gives CDR1 SGHTA, CDR2 FQGNSA. CDR3 sequence reads: CASILDRLSETQYF. CDR3 bases: TGTGCCAGCATCTTGGACAGGTTAAGTGAGACCCAGTACTTC.

The chain joins TRBV30 to TRBJ2-6; tentatively, D is TRBD2 (7 bases). Germline V gives CDR1 GTSNPN, CDR2 SVGIG (reference sequence). V was cut by 7 bases and J by 2 bases, with 12 bases left in between. CDR3 length equals 14 residues. The CDR3, as DNA: TGTGCCTCGGGGGGACAAACTGGGGCCAACGTCCTGACTTTC. It yields the protein CASGGQTGANVLTF.

The chain has TRBV4-2 and TRBJ2-5, with 7 bases lining up with TRBD2. The V and J ends lost 1 base and 3 bases, in that order; junction bases with no gene match: 8. This CDR3 region has 16 residues. Germline assignment: CDR1 LGHNA and CDR2 YNFKEQ. The chain's CDR3 is CASSQGEGLAEETQYF. In DNA, the CDR3 is TGTGCCAGCAGCCAAGGGGAGGGGCTAGCGGAAGAGACCCAGTACTTC.

The chain is built from TRBV7-9 and TRBJ1-5; D is unresolved. This CDR3 spans 13 amino acids. Trimming pared 4 bases from V and 5 bases from J, leaving 9 bases between. The germline V gene has CDR1 SEHNR and CDR2 FQNEAQ (reference sequence). CDR3 nucleotides: TGTGCCAGCAGCTGGGAGCGGGATCAGCCCCAGCATTTT. This encodes CASSWERDQPQHF.

The chain combines TRBV11-2 with TRBJ1-6; TRBD1 agrees at 7 bases. Germline values: CDR1 SGHAT, CDR2 FQNNGV. V trimming: 1 base; J trimming: 10 bases; junction bases outside the gene matches: 4. The CDR3 is made up of 14 amino acids. In DNA, the CDR3 is TGTGCCAGCAGCTTAGTGGGGACAGAGTCACCCCTCCACTTT. Translation: CASSLVGTESPLHF.

This clone came up once. The chain has TRBV4-1 and TRBJ2-5; no clear D. Germline values: CDR1 MGHRA, CDR2 YSYEKL. There are 14 residues in the CDR3. Trimming stripped 1 base from V and 4 bases from J, with 10 bases between. The CDR3 DNA reads as TGCGCCAGCAGCCAAGGACCTCGCGGAGAGACCCAGTACTTC. It encodes CASSQGPRGETQYF.

This chain connects TRBV11-2 to TRBJ1-2; TRBD1 matches 7 bases. V shed 5 bases and J 3 bases; nucleotides not matched to a gene: 9. The V gene's germline CDR1 is SGHAT and CDR2 FQNNGV. This CDR3 has 15 residues. The CDR3 sequence is CASSPDGTAYYGYTF. CDR3 DNA sequence: TGTGCCAGCAGCCCCGATGGGACAGCTTACTATGGCTACACCTTC.

Only one count was recorded for this clone. The chain's CDR3 is CASSPGQSESAFF. The DNA for the CDR3 is TGTGCCAGCTCACCAGGGCAGAGTGAGTCGGCTTTCTTT. The chain couples TRBV18 to TRBJ1-1; unclear D gene. CDR1 and CDR2 (germline): KGHSH, LQKENI. The CDR3 is 13 residues long. V was shortened by 2 bases and J by 11 bases, with 15 bases between the two germline ends.

The chain employs TRBV5-5 and TRBJ2-5; TRBD2 is a possible D gene (6 bases). V lost 4 bases and J lost 5, with 15 bases in between. This CDR3 has 14 residues. The V gene's germline CDR1 is SGHKS and CDR2 YYEKEE (reference sequence). CDR3 DNA sequence: TGTGCCAGCAGCGAAAGACTAGGCGGGGAGACCCAGTACTTC. It is translated as CASSERLGGETQYF. The full variable domain, completed using reference TRBV5-5 and TRBJ2-5, is DAGVTQSPTHLIKTRGQQVTLRCSPISGHKSVSWYQQVLGQGPQFIFQYYEKEERGRGNFPDRFSARQFPNYSSELNVNALLLGDSALYLCASSERLGGETQYFGPGTRLLVL.

The rearrangement joins TRBV5-5 to TRBJ2-7; 7 bases map to TRBD1. CDR1 is SGHKS and CDR2 is YYEKEE in the germline V gene (reference sequence). The V segment lost 3 bases and the J segment 4 bases; nucleotides outside the gene matches: 10. CDR3 length: 15 residues. In nucleotides, the CDR3 is TGTGCCAGCAGCTCCTACAGGGGCGGCGGGTACGAGCAGTACTTC. It codes for CASSSYRGGGYEQYF.

This chain connects TRBV2 to TRBJ2-7, with no clear D. This CDR3 has 12 residues. Trimming stripped 10 bases from V and 2 bases from J, with 12 bases between. Germline lookup yields CDR1 SNHLY and CDR2 FYNNEI. The CDR3 is CATTSTTYEQYF. The CDR3 nucleotides are TGTGCCACGACTTCAACCACCTACGAGCAGTACTTC.

The rearrangement links TRBV27 to TRBJ1-5, with 7 bases lining up with TRBD1. The J segment lost 1 base and the V segment lost 6 bases, leaving 3 bases of the junction unmatched. This CDR3 has 14 residues. Germline CDR1 is MNHEY and CDR2 is SMNVEV (reference sequence). CDR3 region: CASSQTGSNQPQHF. The CDR3 coding sequence is TGTGCCAGCAGCCAGACAGGGAGCAATCAGCCCCAGCATTTT.

V usage is TRBV21-1 and J usage is TRBJ1-3. TRBV21-1 has pseudogene status. The CDR3 is made up of 17 amino acids. CDR3 DNA sequence: TGTGCCAGCAGCAATGGTCTAGATTTGGCGTCTGGAAACACCATATATTTT. This translates into CASSNGLDLASGNTIYF.